This TCR beta chain stems from a study of blood T cell repertoires in COVID-19. Study-level information: Acute and convalescent COVID-19 samples came from the United States, Italy and Spain. PBMCs, B-cell-depleted T cells, or T cells provided the cDNA or gDNA that made up the material.

There are 14 residues in the CDR3. Per the germline V gene, CDR1 is SNHLY and CDR2 is FYNNEI. V lost 7 bases, J lost 3 bases, and 16 bases lay in between. In the original processing: Amplifying reference gene primers gave estimates of nucleated cell counts. The assay was immunoSEQ multiplex PCR, and TCRdb's table has in-frame clones only and misses some. Clone size and the V and J calls come from that table; the DNA yielded D and trimming. The sample lists around 700,000 clones, just under 90% seen once, with more than 0.25% in the top ten. This chain links TRBV2 with TRBJ2-7; D perhaps matches TRBD1 (6 bases). Sequencing was performed on peripheral blood. This receptor was identified in a woman in her late teens or twenties with acute or convalescent COVID-19. CDR3 protein: CASIRGVGGYEQYF. CDR3 DNA sequence: TGTGCCAGCATTCGAGGGGTAGGGGGCTACGAGCAGTACTTC.